The 18 T cell receptor beta chains given below trace back to one sample, sequenced in a study of T cell responses to AZD1222 COVID-19 vaccine. Here immunoSEQ multiplex PCR was the method, and the copy in TCRdb shows in-frame clones only, minus some. The sample contains 150,000 to 200,000 clones, just under 95% of which appear only once. Sequenced material: peripheral blood, taken on day 0 of AZD1222 vaccination. The receptors were sampled from an adult in good health.

The CDR3 is CAWSLWGGTQYF. In DNA form, the CDR3 reads TGTGCCTGGAGTCTCTGGGGGGGTACGCAGTATTTT. The V and J genes are TRBV30 and TRBJ2-3; 7 bases line up with TRBD2. Losses at the gene ends were 2 bases for V and 8 bases for J; bases not matched to a gene: 4. The length of the CDR3 is 12 residues. Germline V gene sequence: CDR1 GTSNPN, CDR2 SVGIG (reference sequence).

This clone was observed a handful of times. V is TRBV6-2 or TRBV6-3 and J is TRBJ1-1, with no clear D. Trimming stripped 1 base from V and 1 base from J, with 4 bases between. Germline-derived CDR1 and CDR2 are MNHEY and SVGEGT. The CDR3 consists of 13 residues. The CDR3 here is CASSYWGNTEAFF. The CDR3 DNA sequence: TGTGCCAGCAGTTACTGGGGGAACACTGAAGCTTTCTTT.

The sample holds one count of this clone. The chain is built from TRBV2 and TRBJ2-1; TRBD2 is a possible D gene (6 bases). CDR3 length equals 17 residues. Germline-derived CDR1 and CDR2 are SNHLY and FYNNEI. Trimming took 6 bases from V and 0 from J, leaving 18 bases between them. The CDR3 nucleotides are TGTGCCAGCAGCTACCTTCTAGCGACGAGCTCCTACAATGAGCAGTTCTTC. Translated: CASSYLLATSSYNEQFF.

The J gene is TRBJ1-6, the V gene TRBV6-5, with TRBD1 matching over 8 bases. CDR1 is MNHEY, CDR2 SVGAGI, per germline. Germline trimming cut 6 bases from V and 7 bases from J; bases unmatched to any gene: 5. The CDR3 sequence is 14 residues long. CDR3 residues: CASRWDRRNSPLHF. Here the CDR3 DNA reads TGTGCCAGCAGGTGGGACAGGAGAAATTCACCCCTCCACTTT.

CDR3 nucleotide sequence: TGCGCCAGCAAGGGGACAGCCGTCTACGAGCAGTACTTC. Its protein product is CASKGTAVYEQYF. The rearrangement links TRBV10-2 to TRBJ2-7, with 7 bases that match TRBD1. In germline, CDR1 is WSHSY, CDR2 SAAADI. The CDR3 has 13 residues. V shed 7 bases, J shed 3 bases, and the junction held 6 bases outside the gene matches.

This chain links TRBV4-2 with TRBJ2-7; D could derive from TRBD1 or TRBD2 (5 bases each). This CDR3 comprises 15 residues. The germline V gene encodes CDR1 LGHNA and CDR2 YNFKEQ. Trimming shortened V by 5 bases and J by 0 bases, and 14 bases separated the two germline ends. The CDR3 sequence is CASSNRDASSYEQYF. Here the CDR3 DNA reads TGTGCCAGCAGCAACCGGGACGCGAGCTCCTACGAGCAGTACTTC.

J is TRBJ1-6 and V is TRBV3-1 (or the pseudogene TRBV3-2), with D possibly being TRBD1 (5 bases). V dropped 2 bases and J dropped 9 bases, with 17 bases sitting between them. The CDR3 extends over 16 amino acids. Germline values: CDR1 LGHDT, CDR2 YNNKEL (reference sequence). CDR3 DNA sequence: TGTGCCAGCAGCCAATTTTCCGTCAGGGTTCGTTCACCCCTCCACTTT. Residues: CASSQFSVRVRSPLHF.

The chain combines TRBV2 with TRBJ1-5; 9 bases align to TRBD1. The CDR3 sequence is 15 residues long. Germline CDR1 and CDR2: SNHLY and FYNNEI. V trimming: 2 bases; J trimming: 6 bases; junction bases outside the gene matches: 5. The CDR3 sequence is CASSERQGVSQPQHF. The CDR3 DNA sequence: TGTGCCAGCAGTGAAAGACAGGGGGTGAGTCAGCCCCAGCATTTT.

The chain combines TRBV19 with TRBJ2-5; D not certain. The CDR3 contains 13 residues. CDR1 is LNHDA, CDR2 SQIVND, per germline (reference sequence). With 4 bases removed from V and 4 bases from J, the gap between germline ends came to 10 bases. The CDR3 loop reads CASSTHPGETQYF. DNA of the CDR3: TGTGCCAGTAGTACCCATCCCGGAGAGACCCAGTACTTC.

V is TRBV7-3 and J is TRBJ1-2; D remains unclear. This CDR3 is 13 amino acids long. Germline assignment: CDR1 SGHTA and CDR2 FQGTGA. Trimming took 2 bases from V and 2 from J, leaving 6 bases between them. The CDR3 loop reads CASSLGTNYGYTF. Written as DNA, the CDR3 is TGTGCCAGCAGCTTAGGCACCAACTATGGCTACACCTTC.

The DNA of the CDR3 is TGTGCCAGCAGCTTACAGGGGCTCACTAATGAAAAACTGTTTTTT. It specifies CASSLQGLTNEKLFF. The V gene is TRBV5-6, the J gene TRBJ1-4, with TRBD1 matching over 7 bases. CDR1 and CDR2 from the germline V gene are SGHDT and YYEEEE. Germline trimming cut 2 bases from V and 2 bases from J; bases unmatched to any gene: 3. The CDR3 totals 15 residues.

The chain employs TRBV6-5 and TRBJ1-2; perhaps TRBD1 as D (6 bases). CDR1 MNHEY and CDR2 SVGAGI come from the germline V gene. This CDR3 contains 13 residues. The V gene lost 5 bases and the J gene lost 3 bases, with 10 bases spanning the gap. The CDR3 DNA reads as TGTGCCAGCAGTCCGGGACACTACTATGGCTACACCTTC. Its translation: CASSPGHYYGYTF.

The chain combines TRBV5-4 with TRBJ1-1, with 7 bases identical to TRBD1. Per germline, CDR1 SGHNT and CDR2 YYREEE (reference sequence). V shed 0 bases, J shed 7 bases, and the junction held 3 bases outside the gene matches. CDR3 size: 13 residues. Written as DNA, the CDR3 is TGTGCCAGCAGCTTGGGGGGGACAGTTGAAGCTTTCTTT. Its translation is CASSLGGTVEAFF.

The chain links TRBV5-6 to TRBJ2-7, with a possible D match to TRBD1 (6 bases). Trimming pared 4 bases from V and 2 bases from J, leaving 19 bases between. This CDR3 has 16 amino acids. From germline, CDR1 is SGHDT and CDR2 YYEEEE. CDR3 amino acids: CASSLSPTGSPYEQYF. CDR3 nucleotide sequence: TGTGCCAGCAGCCTTAGCCCGACAGGTAGCCCCTACGAGCAGTACTTC. The entire variable domain, with the rest obtained from reference TRBV5-6 and TRBJ2-7, is as follows: DAGVTQSPTHLIKTRGQQVTLRCSPKSGHDTVSWYQQALGQGPQFIFQYYEEEERQRGNFPDRFSGHQFPNYSSELNVNALLLGDSALYLCASSLSPTGSPYEQYFGPGTRLTVT.

The CDR3 DNA reads as TGTGCCAGCAGCTTGGGACAGGGCGATCTCTCTGGGGCCAACGTCCTGACTTTC. It specifies CASSLGQGDLSGANVLTF. The genes are TRBV7-9 and TRBJ2-6, with 9 bases fitting TRBD1. J gave up 0 bases and V 3 bases, and 6 bases lay outside the gene matches. The CDR3 contains 18 residues. Germline V lookup: CDR1 SEHNR, CDR2 FQNEAQ (reference sequence).

There are a few counts of this clone. The chain combines TRBV5-4 with TRBJ2-2; weak D call: TRBD1 (5 bases). V was pared by 5 bases and J by 6 bases, with 14 bases between. This CDR3 contains 14 residues. Germline CDR1 and CDR2: SGHNT and YYREEE (reference sequence). This CDR3 is CASRHLRDAGELFF. The CDR3 DNA follows: TGTGCCAGCAGGCACCTCAGGGATGCCGGGGAGCTGTTTTTT.

In the case of this clone: The junction and the germline gene differ at one end; a read error may be behind it. The chain joins TRBV6-1 to TRBJ1-6, with a weak D call TRBD1 (6 bases). Germline CDR1 and CDR2: MNHNS and SASEGT. CDR3 length equals 16 residues. The CDR3 DNA sequence: TGTGCCAGAAGTGAGGGTAGTCGGGGGCGAAATTCACCCCTCCACTTT. As protein: CARSEGSRGRNSPLHF.

This chain joins TRBV5-5 and TRBJ1-2; D is unresolved. Germline V gene lookup returns CDR1 SGHKS and CDR2 YYEKEE (reference sequence). V lost 4 bases and J 4 bases, leaving 14 bases between the germline ends. This CDR3 contains 14 residues. CDR3 in DNA: TGTGCCAGCAGCGGTTCGCGGGGAGGCTATGGCTACACCTTC. Translated, it gives CASSGSRGGYGYTF. The whole variable domain, filled in from reference TRBV5-5 and TRBJ1-2, reads DAGVTQSPTHLIKTRGQQVTLRCSPISGHKSVSWYQQVLGQGPQFIFQYYEKEERGRGNFPDRFSARQFPNYSSELNVNALLLGDSALYLCASSGSRGGYGYTFGSGTRLTVV.